This passage covers 20 T cell receptor beta chains from one sample sequenced in a study of Ad26.COV2.S vaccination and SARS-CoV-2 variants. Sequenced by immunoSEQ multiplex PCR; TCRdb stores in-frame clones only, minus some. The table has some 480,000 clones, approximately 88% seen once. Treatment described: roughly 20 received Ad26.COV2.S at low or high dose, single or two shots; a few received placebo; per-sample allocation not given. Day 63 after the first injection of vaccine or placebo was the sampling time. The source material was peripheral blood, sampled in a trial of Ad26.COV2.S vaccine versus placebo. These receptors came from a person aged 18-65 years who received the Ad26.COV2.S COVID-19 vaccine or a placebo.

The chain employs TRBV6-1 and TRBJ1-1; D is perhaps TRBD1 (5 bases). V was clipped by 2 bases and J by 4 bases, with 8 bases between them. The CDR3 covers 13 residues. CDR1 MNHNS and CDR2 SASEGT come from the germline V gene. The CDR3 protein is CASSEKGITEAFF. In DNA form, the CDR3 reads TGTGCCAGCAGTGAAAAGGGGATCACTGAAGCTTTCTTT.

The V call is TRBV3-1 (or the pseudogene TRBV3-2), the J call TRBJ1-1; 8 bases are a match to TRBD1. The ends lost 5 bases at V and 6 bases at J; junction bases unmatched: 11. Germline values: CDR1 LGHDT, CDR2 YNNKEL (reference sequence). CDR3 length equals 15 residues. CDR3 amino acids: CASSTGGPQGAEAFF. The CDR3 bases are TGTGCCAGCAGCACAGGGGGACCCCAGGGCGCTGAAGCTTTCTTT.

The V call is TRBV5-1, the J call TRBJ1-6; D is undetermined. This CDR3 spans 15 amino acids. Trimming removed 3 bases from V and 7 bases from J, with 14 bases in between. Germline V gives CDR1 SGHRS, CDR2 YFSETQ. This CDR3 reads CASSSLGGRNSPLHF. The CDR3 region has the DNA TGCGCCAGCAGCTCCCTGGGAGGCCGCAATTCACCCCTCCACTTT.

The chain recombines TRBV5-1 with TRBJ2-3; TRBD1 is a possible D gene (7 bases). Germline V gives CDR1 SGHRS, CDR2 YFSETQ. Trimming removed 9 bases at V and 0 bases at J, with 17 bases between. The CDR3 runs to 15 residues. CDR3 nucleotides: TGCGCCACCAGGACAGGAGGGGCTAGCACAGATACGCAGTATTTT. It specifies CATRTGGASTDTQYF.

The rearrangement joins TRBV18 to TRBJ2-7; maybe TRBD2 (6 bases). Germline V gene sequence: CDR1 KGHSH, CDR2 LQKENI. This CDR3 is built from 15 residues. Trimming removed 2 bases at V and 0 bases at J, with 11 bases between. The CDR3 sequence is CASSPGIGGSYEQYF. In DNA, the CDR3 is TGTGCCAGCTCACCAGGGATCGGGGGCTCCTACGAGCAGTACTTC.

CDR3 DNA: TGTGCCTGGACGACGAGGGGGCGGGAGGGCCTCCATGAGCAGTTCTTC. Residues: CAWTTRGREGLHEQFF. The chain is built from TRBV30 and TRBJ2-1; 9 nucleotides align to TRBD2. CDR3 length: 16 amino acids. Per the germline V gene, CDR1 is GTSNPN and CDR2 is SVGIG (reference sequence). With V trimmed by 4 bases and J by 8 bases, 15 bases remained unmatched.

This chain uses TRBV30 with TRBJ2-7; either TRBD1 or TRBD2 may supply D (5 bases each). This CDR3 contains 13 residues. In germline, CDR1 is GTSNPN, CDR2 SVGIG (reference sequence). V was shortened by 2 bases and J by 0 bases, with 8 bases between the two germline ends. The CDR3 DNA reads TGTGCCTGGAGTCGGGACCTCTCCTACGAGCAGTACTTC. Its translation: CAWSRDLSYEQYF.

V gene TRBV6-2 or TRBV6-3 combines with J gene TRBJ2-1; 10 bases align to TRBD2. Trimming took 5 bases from V and 8 from J; bases not matched to a gene: 15. Germline V lookup: CDR1 MNHEY, CDR2 SVGEGT. CDR3 length equals 17 residues. CDR3 nucleotides: TGTGCCAGCAGTCATTACCCTAGCGGGAGTCCCCCCCATGAGCAGTTCTTC. Translating it yields CASSHYPSGSPPHEQFF.

V and J are TRBV3-1 (or the pseudogene TRBV3-2) and TRBJ2-7, with no clear D. CDR1 is LGHDT, CDR2 YNNKEL, per germline (reference sequence). V shed 4 bases and J shed 6 bases, with 13 bases lying between them. The CDR3 loop spans 13 amino acids. In DNA, the CDR3 is TGTGCCAGCAGCCCGCCGGCGTCGCCCGAGCAGTACTTC. Amino acids: CASSPPASPEQYF.

The rearrangement links TRBV14 to TRBJ2-1; possibly TRBD1 or TRBD2 for D (6 bases each). The CDR3 is made up of 16 amino acids. The ends were cut back, 1 base at V and 8 bases at J, with 18 bases in the middle. Per the germline V gene, CDR1 is SGHDN and CDR2 is FVKESK. The CDR3 loop reads CASSQVKGGWGDEQFF. CDR3 in DNA: TGTGCCAGCAGCCAAGTAAAGGGGGGATGGGGCGATGAGCAGTTCTTC.

The chain joins TRBV7-2 to TRBJ2-3; 14 bases fit TRBD2. J was trimmed by 5 bases and V by 3 bases; bases with no gene match: 4. CDR3 length equals 16 residues. The germline V gene encodes CDR1 SGHTA and CDR2 FQGNSA. CDR3 sequence reads: CASSFGLAGGLDTQYF. CDR3 coding DNA: TGTGCCAGCAGCTTCGGACTAGCGGGAGGTTTAGATACGCAGTATTTT.

This clone was seen a few times. The V and J genes are TRBV30 and TRBJ1-1; 7 bases agree with TRBD1. With 0 bases clipped from V and 4 bases from J, the junction kept 14 bases outside the gene matches. Germline CDR1 is GTSNPN and CDR2 is SVGIG (reference sequence). This CDR3 is built from 17 residues. The CDR3 loop is CAWSVRPTGAVGTEAFF. CDR3 sequence (DNA): TGTGCCTGGAGTGTAAGGCCCACAGGGGCTGTGGGCACTGAAGCTTTCTTT.

The V gene is TRBV12-2, the J gene TRBJ1-6. TRBV12-2 is termed a pseudogene. The CDR3 has 18 amino acids. DNA for the CDR3: TGTGCAAGTCGCTTAGCGGTGTGGGGACGCCTGTATAATTCACCCCTCCACTTT. Its translation: CASRLAVWGRLYNSPLHF.

The gene calls are TRBV19 and TRBJ1-6; D is possibly TRBD1 (5 bases). From germline, CDR1 is LNHDA and CDR2 SQIVND (reference sequence). The CDR3 covers 15 residues. V shed 5 bases and J shed 6 bases, with 14 bases lying between them. CDR3 nucleotide sequence: TGTGCCAGTAGTGTTAGGGGTGGCGGTAATTCACCCCTCCACTTT. This encodes CASSVRGGGNSPLHF.

The V call is TRBV7-2, the J call TRBJ2-4; TRBD2 matches at 9 bases. V lost 6 bases and J lost 15; bases outside the gene matches: 12. CDR1 is SGHTA, CDR2 FQGNSA, per germline. CDR3 length equals 13 residues. The CDR3 sequence is CASSPLAGEVPYF. The DNA for the CDR3 is TGTGCCAGCAGTCCGTTAGCGGGAGAGGTTCCGTACTTC.

V and J are TRBV6-2 or TRBV6-3 and TRBJ1-3; D unresolved. Germline V gene data show CDR1 as MNHEY and CDR2 as SVGEGT. Trimming removed 6 bases from V and 4 bases from J, with 13 bases in between. This CDR3 comprises 14 residues. CDR3 in amino acids: CASSTNTRGNTIYF. As DNA, the CDR3 is TGTGCCAGCAGCACCAATACGCGGGGAAACACCATATATTTT.

This sequence joins TRBV28 and TRBJ2-2; 9 bases fit TRBD2. V was clipped by 2 bases and J by 1 base; unmatched bases: 5. Germline V gene lookup returns CDR1 MDHEN and CDR2 SYDVKM. The CDR3 has 17 residues. The CDR3 protein is CASSLLGLAQNTGELFF. The CDR3 DNA is TGTGCCAGCAGTTTACTTGGACTAGCGCAGAACACCGGGGAGCTGTTTTTT.

The J gene is TRBJ2-5, the V gene TRBV5-1, with 9 positions matching TRBD2. The CDR3 extends over 16 amino acids. Germline assignment: CDR1 SGHRS and CDR2 YFSETQ. Losses at the gene ends were 9 bases for V and 4 bases for J; bases not matched to a gene: 16. In DNA, the CDR3 is TGCGCCACCTCCCGCGGTAGGGCGGGAGGGCGAGAGACCCAGTACTTC. Its translation: CATSRGRAGGRETQYF. Based on the CDR3 plus reference TRBV5-1 and TRBJ2-5, the full variable domain is KAGVTQTPRYLIKTRGQQVTLSCSPISGHRSVSWYQQTPGQGLQFLFEYFSETQRNKGNFPGRFSGRQFSNSRSEMNVSTLELGDSALYLCATSRGRAGGRETQYFGPGTRLLVL.

This clone was detected only a few times. The rearrangement links TRBV12-3 or TRBV12-4 to TRBJ2-2; perhaps TRBD1 as D (5 bases). The CDR3 has 13 amino acids. Trimming left V 6 bases short and J 4 bases short, with 9 bases between. The DNA for the CDR3 is TGTGCCAGCAGCCGACAGCTCACCGGGGAGCTGTTTTTT. It encodes CASSRQLTGELFF.

The gene calls are TRBV11-2 and TRBJ2-1, with a possible D match to TRBD2 (5 bases). V was shortened by 5 bases and J by 10 bases, with 21 bases between the two germline ends. The CDR3 totals 15 residues. CDR1 is SGHAT, CDR2 FQNNGV, per germline. CDR3 amino acids: CASSPLGPTSAEQFF. The CDR3 DNA reads TGTGCCAGCAGCCCACTAGGACCCACCTCGGCCGAGCAGTTCTTC.